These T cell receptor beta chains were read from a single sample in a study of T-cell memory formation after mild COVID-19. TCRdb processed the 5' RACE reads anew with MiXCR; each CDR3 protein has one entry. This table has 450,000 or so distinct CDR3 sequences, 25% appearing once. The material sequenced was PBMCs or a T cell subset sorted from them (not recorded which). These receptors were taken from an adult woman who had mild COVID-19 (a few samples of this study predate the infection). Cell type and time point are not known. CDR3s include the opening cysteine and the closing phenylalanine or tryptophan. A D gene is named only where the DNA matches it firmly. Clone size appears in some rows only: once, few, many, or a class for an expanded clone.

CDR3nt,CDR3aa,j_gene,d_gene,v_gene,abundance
TGTGCCATCAGTGACGGGGGAGGTACTGAAGCTTTCTTT,CAISDGGGTEAFF,TRBJ1-1,-,TRBV10-3,-
TGCGCCAGCAGGGGCCAACAGGGGCTGAACACTGAAGCTTTCTTT,CASRGQQGLNTEAFF,TRBJ1-1,TRBD1,TRBV5-1,few
TGCAGTGCTAGAGGCCAGACTACCGGGACCAGTTGGGAGACCCAGTACTTC,CSARGQTTGTSWETQYF,TRBJ2-5,-,TRBV20-1,few
TGTGCCAGCAGCTTCACGACAGGGGACAATGAGCAGTTCTTC,CASSFTTGDNEQFF,TRBJ2-1,TRBD1,TRBV7-6,-
TGTGCCAGCAGCGTAGGGACAGTCCCCCAAGAGACCCAGTACTTC,CASSVGTVPQETQYF,TRBJ2-5,-,TRBV9,many
TGCGCCAGCGCGACTAGCGTGGCAATAAGGGATACGCAGTATTTT,CASATSVAIRDTQYF,TRBJ2-3,TRBD2,TRBV5-1,-
TGCAGTGCTAGCAACCAGGGAGGGAGGCATGAAAAACTGTTTTTT,CSASNQGGRHEKLFF,TRBJ1-4,-,TRBV20-1,few
TGTGCCAGTAGTAAGGAGGGCACTGAAGCTTTCTTT,CASSKEGTEAFF,TRBJ1-1,-,TRBV19,-
TGCAGCGTTGAAGACCCGGGACGCACAGATACGCAGTATTTT,CSVEDPGRTDTQYF,TRBJ2-3,-,TRBV29-1,few
TGTGCCCACGGGCAGGGGCGACCGAACACTGAAGCTTTCTTT,CAHGQGRPNTEAFF,TRBJ1-1,-,TRBV6-2/TRBV6-3,-
TGTGCCAGCAGCGCCACAGGGTTACGAGAGACCCAGTACTTC,CASSATGLRETQYF,TRBJ2-5,-,TRBV9,-
TGTGCCAGCAGTTTGGTAGGCCCGACGCAAGCTTTCTTT,CASSLVGPTQAFF,TRBJ1-1,-,TRBV12-3/TRBV12-4,-
TGTGCCACCAGTGATCGCCACCGAGGATCGGGTAACTATGGCTACACCTTC,CATSDRHRGSGNYGYTF,TRBJ1-2,-,TRBV24-1,many
TGTGCCAGCAGCCAACGACAACAACGGAACTACGAGCAGTACTTC,CASSQRQQRNYEQYF,TRBJ2-7,-,TRBV3-1,few